Shown below are 30 T cell receptor beta chains from a single sample sequenced in a study of blood T cells in healthy people across ages. Next came a second PCR, run for about 7 to 12 cycles, which used a sample-barcoded 5' primer along with a J-beta primer mix. TCRdb passed the 5' RACE reads through MiXCR, listing each CDR3 protein once. The table includes about a million distinct CDR3 sequences, roughly 50% detected once. What was sequenced was blood. These receptors were obtained from a man younger than 45 in good health.

The chain uses TRBV20-1 and TRBJ2-1; D not resolved. The CDR3 has 11 amino acids. V lost 7 bases, J lost 7 bases, and 11 bases lay in between. The germline V gene has CDR1 DFQATT and CDR2 SNEGSKA (reference sequence). As DNA, the CDR3 is TGCAGTGTCGCCCAGACGAATGAGCAGTTCTTC. This sequence encodes CSVAQTNEQFF.

Turning to this clonotype: Germline is not matched at one junction end, which may reflect a read error. The V gene is TRBV11-1, the J gene TRBJ2-7, with D possibly TRBD1 on 6 matching bases. Per germline, CDR1 SGHAT and CDR2 FQDESV (reference sequence). This CDR3 contains 15 residues. CDR3 sequence reads: CASSFTGSGAYGQYF. CDR3 bases: TGTGCCAGCAGCTTTACAGGGTCCGGGGCCTACGGGCAGTACTTC.

J is TRBJ2-7 and V is TRBV20-1; no reliable D call. Looked up from germline, CDR1 is DFQATT and CDR2 is SNEGSKA (reference sequence). The V end lost 0 bases, the J end lost 3 bases, and 15 bases lay between the germline ends. The CDR3 sequence is 15 residues long. The DNA of the CDR3 is TGCAGTGCTAGAGACCCGCAAACACCTCGCTACGAGCAGTACTTC. This gives the protein CSARDPQTPRYEQYF.

J is TRBJ1-2 and V is TRBV27; the match to TRBD1 covers 7 bases. The trim removed 10 bases at V and 3 bases at J, leaving 17 bases unmatched. CDR1 MNHEY and CDR2 SMNVEV come from the germline V gene (reference sequence). The CDR3 length is 16 residues. CDR3 in amino acids: CATRRGYTGAYYGYTF. The CDR3 nucleotides are TGTGCCACCCGGAGGGGATATACAGGGGCTTACTATGGCTACACCTTC.

This chain connects TRBV3-1 to TRBJ2-1; D is undetermined. The CDR3 extends over 13 amino acids. Trimming took off 0 bases at V and 7 bases at J, with 7 bases between the two ends. CDR1 and CDR2 from the germline V gene are LGHDT and YNNKEL (reference sequence). The CDR3 nucleotides are TGTGCCAGCAGCCAAGAGGGGTGGAATGAGCAGTTCTTC. Amino acids: CASSQEGWNEQFF.

Worth noting for this clonotype: This could be a read error, since a much larger clone is one nucleotide away. CDR3 region: CASSAQGRADTQYF. CDR3 nucleotides: TGTGCCAGCAGCGCACAGGGTCGCGCAGATACGCAGTATTTT. V and J are TRBV7-2 and TRBJ2-3; tentative D call: TRBD1 (6 bases). V was trimmed by 5 bases and J by 4 bases, leaving 13 bases between them. Germline V gives CDR1 SGHTA, CDR2 FQGNSA. This CDR3 has 14 amino acids.

The V gene is TRBV9, the J gene TRBJ2-3; TRBD2 might be the D (6 bases). From germline, CDR1 is SGDLS and CDR2 YYNGEE. V dropped 3 bases and J dropped 1 base, with 12 bases sitting between them. The CDR3 is 15 amino acids. The CDR3 bases are TGTGCCAGCAGCGAACCGACGGGGGGCACAGATACGCAGTATTTT. Translating it yields CASSEPTGGTDTQYF.

The chain combines TRBV5-1 with TRBJ2-3; TRBD1 matches 11 bases. The CDR3 consists of 16 residues. Germline assignment: CDR1 SGHRS and CDR2 YFSETQ. The V segment lost 4 bases and the J segment 4 bases; nucleotides outside the gene matches: 8. This chain's CDR3 is CASSARPGQGADTQYF. Written as DNA, the CDR3 is TGCGCCAGCAGCGCCCGGCCGGGACAGGGGGCAGATACGCAGTATTTT.

V gene TRBV20-1 combines with J gene TRBJ2-7; 7 nucleotides line up with TRBD1. CDR1 and CDR2 (germline): DFQATT, SNEGSKA (reference sequence). Germline trimming cut 4 bases from V and 3 bases from J; bases unmatched to any gene: 3. There are 12 residues in the CDR3. The CDR3: CSAKGQSYEQYF. For the CDR3, the DNA is TGCAGTGCTAAGGGACAGAGCTACGAGCAGTACTTC.

V and J are TRBV6-2 or TRBV6-3 and TRBJ2-7; D not certain. The J call may be faulty, since TRBJ2-5 better matches the DNA end. Germline V gene lookup returns CDR1 MNHEY and CDR2 SVGEGT. The length of the CDR3 is 13 residues. CDR3 in amino acids: CASSYQVRETQYF. The CDR3 DNA follows: TGTGCCAGCAGTTACCAGGTTAGGGAGACCCAGTACTTC.

The rearrangement joins TRBV6-4 to TRBJ2-3; 12 bases align to TRBD2. V lost 4 bases, J lost 2 bases, and 4 bases stayed unmatched. The V gene's germline CDR1 is MRHNA and CDR2 SNTAGT. The CDR3 is 16 residues long. The CDR3: CASSVASGRATDTQYF. The CDR3 DNA reads TGTGCCAGCAGTGTGGCTAGCGGGAGGGCCACAGATACGCAGTATTTT.

This clonotype was seen a handful of times. Written as DNA, the CDR3 is TGTGCCAGCAGCCCCGGGACTAGCAGCAATGAGCAGTTCTTC. It is translated as CASSPGTSSNEQFF. The chain couples TRBV12-3 or TRBV12-4 to TRBJ2-1; 9 positions match TRBD2. Trimming at V came to 6 bases and at J to 6 bases, leaving 6 bases not matched to a gene. The CDR3 is 14 amino acids.

V usage is TRBV6-4 and J usage is TRBJ2-2; TRBD1 is a possible D gene (5 bases). V was pared by 4 bases and J by 4 bases, with 13 bases between. Germline loops: CDR1 MRHNA, CDR2 SNTAGT. The CDR3 covers 15 residues. The chain's CDR3 is CASSADQGSTGELFF. In nucleotides, the CDR3 is TGTGCCAGCAGTGCAGACCAGGGCTCCACCGGGGAGCTGTTTTTT.

The rearrangement joins TRBV27 to TRBJ1-2, with 8 bases that match TRBD1. This CDR3 has 15 amino acids. The germline CDR1 and CDR2 sequences are MNHEY and SMNVEV (reference sequence). V was clipped by 5 bases and J by 2 bases; unmatched bases: 7. CDR3 DNA: TGTGCCAGCAGTCCCCGGACAGGGAGGAACTATGGCTACACCTTC. This gives the protein CASSPRTGRNYGYTF.

The rearrangement joins TRBV20-1 to TRBJ2-4; 8 positions match TRBD1. After removal of 1 base from V and 7 bases from J, the junction contained 9 bases not matched to a gene. CDR1 DFQATT and CDR2 SNEGSKA come from the germline V gene (reference sequence). The CDR3 contains 15 residues. CDR3 DNA: TGCAGTGCTAGAGCCCCGGCAGGGGGCAGGAACATTCAGTACTTC. Residues: CSARAPAGGRNIQYF.

The chain is built from TRBV3-1 and TRBJ2-1, with TRBD2 matching over 12 bases. V lost 0 bases to trimming and J lost 7 bases; unmatched junction nucleotides: 4. The CDR3 length is 16 residues. Germline-derived CDR1 and CDR2 are LGHDT and YNNKEL (reference sequence). The CDR3 DNA reads as TGTGCCAGCAGCCAAGATCTAGCGGGGGGGTTAAATGAGCAGTTCTTC. Translation gives CASSQDLAGGLNEQFF.

The chain couples TRBV15 to TRBJ2-4, with D unclear. The tail of the sequence fits TRBJ2-7 better, so the J call may be wrong. The CDR3 has 15 amino acids. Germline values: CDR1 LNHNV, CDR2 YYDKDF (reference sequence). The CDR3 loop reads CATSRDSPGQYEQYF. The CDR3, as DNA: TGTGCCACCAGCAGAGATAGTCCAGGCCAATACGAGCAGTACTTC.

This clonotype was seen a handful of times. This chain links TRBV24-1 with TRBJ2-3; 7 nucleotides align to TRBD1. V was pared by 4 bases and J by 5 bases, with 8 bases of the junction left unmatched. Germline CDR1 and CDR2: KGHDR and SFDVKD. This CDR3 has 15 residues. In nucleotides, the CDR3 is TGTGCCACCAGTGACCGTACAGGGGCCAAAGATACGCAGTATTTT. This sequence encodes CATSDRTGAKDTQYF.

This clonotype was counted at least ten times. This chain joins TRBV28 and TRBJ2-7, with TRBD2 identical over 11 bases. CDR1 is MDHEN and CDR2 is SYDVKM in the germline V gene. CDR3 size: 14 residues. V shed 10 bases, J shed 5 bases, and the junction held 10 bases outside the gene matches. The CDR3: CATSTSGAIHEQYF. In DNA, the CDR3 is TGTGCCACCTCGACTAGCGGGGCCATCCACGAGCAGTACTTC.

The chain recombines TRBV4-1 with TRBJ1-2; possibly TRBD1 for D (6 bases). Trimming removed 0 bases at V and 1 base at J, with 18 bases between. The germline CDR1 and CDR2 sequences are MGHRA and YSYEKL. CDR3 length equals 18 residues. This chain's CDR3 is CASSQDILGGPLNYGYTF. The CDR3 bases are TGCGCCAGCAGCCAAGATATTTTGGGGGGGCCCCTTAACTATGGCTACACCTTC.

This chain joins TRBV29-1 and TRBJ2-1; TRBD2 agrees at 7 bases. The germline V gene has CDR1 SQVTM and CDR2 ANQGSEA. The CDR3 loop spans 13 amino acids. Trimming at V came to 3 bases and at J to 8 bases, leaving 7 bases not matched to a gene. The CDR3: CSVDPGGRDEQFF. The CDR3 coding sequence is TGCAGCGTTGACCCTGGGGGGAGGGATGAGCAGTTCTTC.

V is TRBV6-1 and J is TRBJ2-7, with 8 positions matching TRBD2. Germline CDR1 reads MNHNS; CDR2 reads SASEGT. CDR3 length: 14 amino acids. The J segment lost 4 bases and the V segment lost 9 bases, leaving 11 bases of the junction unmatched. The CDR3 DNA reads TGTGCCAGTCTTCGTAGCGGGAAGGGTTACGAGCAGTACTTC. Residues: CASLRSGKGYEQYF.

This chain connects TRBV20-1 to TRBJ2-5; a possible D gene is TRBD2 (7 bases). The germline gives CDR1 DFQATT, CDR2 SNEGSKA (reference sequence). This CDR3 is 17 amino acids long. Deletions cut 6 bases from V and 0 bases from J, with 23 bases between. CDR3 residues: CSAETSWGQIHQETQYF. CDR3 in DNA: TGCAGTGCGGAGACTAGCTGGGGGCAAATCCACCAAGAGACCCAGTACTTC.

The chain is built from TRBV20-1 and TRBJ1-2; no definite D call. V was cut by 0 bases and J by 5 bases, with 13 bases left in between. CDR1 and CDR2 from the germline V gene are DFQATT and SNEGSKA (reference sequence). The CDR3 totals 14 residues. The CDR3 loop reads CSARDKGFAYGYTF. The CDR3 nucleotides read TGCAGTGCTAGAGATAAAGGGTTTGCGTATGGCTACACCTTC.

The V call is TRBV2, the J call TRBJ1-5; D is possibly TRBD1 (6 bases). V dropped 8 bases and J dropped 3 bases, with 11 bases sitting between them. Germline-derived CDR1 and CDR2 are SNHLY and FYNNEI. This CDR3 is 13 amino acids long. CDR3 DNA: TGTGCCAGCCAAGGGGGGATCAATCAGCCCCAGCATTTT. Translation gives CASQGGINQPQHF.

The CDR3 DNA reads as TGTGCCAGCAGCAACGTGGGTTTTAGAGATACGCAGTATTTT. It encodes CASSNVGFRDTQYF. V usage is TRBV21-1 and J usage is TRBJ2-3. TRBV21-1 is classified as a pseudogene. This CDR3 region has 14 residues.

This clonotype was observed a single time. V usage is TRBV7-2 and J usage is TRBJ2-5; tentative D call: TRBD1 (7 bases). The germline gives CDR1 SGHTA, CDR2 FQGNSA. Trimming removed 1 base from V and 11 bases from J, with 20 bases in between. The CDR3 has 15 amino acids. The CDR3 DNA follows: TGTGCCAGCAGCTTAGAGGAGGGGGCGATCTACAAGCAGTACTTC. Protein: CASSLEEGAIYKQYF.

This clonotype showed up many times. The chain uses TRBV7-2 and TRBJ2-1; 14 bases match TRBD2. CDR1 is SGHTA and CDR2 is FQGNSA in the germline V gene. This CDR3 comprises 17 residues. The junction had 5 bases not matched to a gene; V was cut back by 3 bases and J by 4 bases. The CDR3 spells CASSFQGTSGGYNEQFF. The CDR3 DNA follows: TGTGCCAGCAGCTTCCAAGGGACTAGCGGGGGATACAATGAGCAGTTCTTC.

This clonotype was found once. This may stem from a read error, because a much larger clone lies one nucleotide away. This chain uses TRBV15 with TRBJ1-4, with D hard to call. The CDR3 sequence is 15 residues long. The germline V gene encodes CDR1 LNHNV and CDR2 YYDKDF (reference sequence). The CDR3 DNA follows: TGTGCCACCAGCGGAAGCAGGAGCACTAATGAAAGACTGTTTTTT. Protein: CATSGSRSTNERLFF.

The J gene is TRBJ2-1, the V gene TRBV3-1; D not certain. The V and J ends lost 0 bases and 4 bases respectively, with 13 bases between them. The CDR3 loop spans 16 amino acids. Germline V CDR1 and CDR2: LGHDT, YNNKEL (reference sequence). CDR3 protein: CASSQDRQSTYNEQFF. CDR3 bases: TGTGCCAGCAGCCAAGATAGGCAGAGTACGTACAATGAGCAGTTCTTC.